The source of this TCR beta chain is a study of blood T cell repertoires in COVID-19. The V and J ends lost 0 bases and 5 bases, in that order; junction bases with no gene match: 3. Germline CDR1 SGHDN, CDR2 FVKESK. This CDR3 region has 15 residues. The table came from immunoSEQ multiplex PCR; TCRdb's copy has only in-frame clones and leaves some out. The sample records 210,000 or so clones, approximately 80% being singletons. The sample was peripheral blood. The receptor was isolated from a woman aged 80 or over with active or convalescent COVID-19. The chain combines TRBV14 with TRBJ2-3; 9 bases align to TRBD2. The CDR3 region has the DNA TGTGCCAGCAGCCAAGACACTAGCGGGCTAGATACGCAGTATTTT. This translates into CASSQDTSGLDTQYF. Based on the CDR3 plus reference TRBV14 and TRBJ2-3, the full variable domain is EAGVTQFPSHSVIEKGQTVTLRCDPISGHDNLYWYRRVMGKEIKFLLHFVKESKQDESGMPNNRFLAERTGGTYSTLKVQPAELEDSGVYFCASSQDTSGLDTQYFGPGTRLTVL.